This TCR beta chain came from a study of cytomegalovirus exposure and HLA in healthy donors. Findings and limits, study-wide: A later analysis linked a missense variant in DCLRE1C to the trimming of TCR beta V and J genes. In vitro, three CMV-associated chains proved specific for CMV antigens.

The CDR3 consists of 13 residues. The germline CDR1 and CDR2 sequences are MDHEN and SYDVKM. Trimming removed 6 bases from V and 4 bases from J, with 12 bases in between. It was with 60 Vbeta and 13 Jbeta primers that the PCR ran. Repertoires were generated with immunoSEQ multiplex PCR, while TCRdb's copy carries only in-frame clones and drops some. Among over 150,000 clones listed, approximately 79% were seen once. In the case of this clone: Its antigen is undetermined.

The receptor was derived from a man between 40 and 49 years old in good health and CMV-seronegative. The chain employs TRBV28 and TRBJ1-2; a weak D match, TRBD1 (6 bases). Sequencing was carried out using PBMCs. The CDR3 protein is CASSPQGSYGYTF. The CDR3 DNA reads as TGTGCCAGCAGCCCACAGGGATCCTATGGCTACACCTTC.